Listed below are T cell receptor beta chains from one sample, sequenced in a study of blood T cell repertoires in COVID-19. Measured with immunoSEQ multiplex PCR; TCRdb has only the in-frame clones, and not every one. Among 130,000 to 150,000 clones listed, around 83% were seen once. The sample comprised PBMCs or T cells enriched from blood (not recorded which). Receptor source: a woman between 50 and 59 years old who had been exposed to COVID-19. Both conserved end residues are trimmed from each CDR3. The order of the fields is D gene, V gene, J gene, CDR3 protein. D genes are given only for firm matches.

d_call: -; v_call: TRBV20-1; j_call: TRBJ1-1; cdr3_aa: SASRNSKAF
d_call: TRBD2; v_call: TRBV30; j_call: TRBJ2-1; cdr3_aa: AWGTSGFHNEQF
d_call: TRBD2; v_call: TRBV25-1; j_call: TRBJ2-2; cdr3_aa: ASSDTSGLTGELF
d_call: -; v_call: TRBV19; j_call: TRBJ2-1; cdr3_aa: ASSIPGDYKDEQF
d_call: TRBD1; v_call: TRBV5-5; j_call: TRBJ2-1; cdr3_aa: ASSVYRGSGNEQF
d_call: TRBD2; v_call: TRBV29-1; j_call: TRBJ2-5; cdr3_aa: SGKRGGGTQY
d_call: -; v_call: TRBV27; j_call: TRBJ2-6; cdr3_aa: ASTLLGQDSGANVLT
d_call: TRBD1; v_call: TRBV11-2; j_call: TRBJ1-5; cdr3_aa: ASSPRQGPNQPQH
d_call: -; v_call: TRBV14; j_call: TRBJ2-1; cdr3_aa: ASSQFTGLYNEQF
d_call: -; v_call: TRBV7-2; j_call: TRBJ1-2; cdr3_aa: ASSLGGDYGYT
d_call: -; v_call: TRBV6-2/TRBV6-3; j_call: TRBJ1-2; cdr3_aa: ASSYTDRHYGYT
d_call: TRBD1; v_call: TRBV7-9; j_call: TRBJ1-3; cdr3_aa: ASSFGAGQGMSTIY
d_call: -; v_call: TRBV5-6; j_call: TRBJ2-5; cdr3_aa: ASSLGQGGMGETQY
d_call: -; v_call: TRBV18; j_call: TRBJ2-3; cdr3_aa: ASSPSSDTQY
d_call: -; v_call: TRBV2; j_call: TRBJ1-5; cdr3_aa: ASSDRVGNQPQH
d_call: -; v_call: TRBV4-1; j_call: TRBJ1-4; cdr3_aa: ASSQGGNRVGLI
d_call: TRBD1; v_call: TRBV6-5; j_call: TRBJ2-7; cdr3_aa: ASNPAGGNYEQY
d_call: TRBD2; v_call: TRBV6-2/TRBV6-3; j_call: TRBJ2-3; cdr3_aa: ASSDGTSGGFTDTQY
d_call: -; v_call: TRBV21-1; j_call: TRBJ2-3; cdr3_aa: ASSEWGLADTQY
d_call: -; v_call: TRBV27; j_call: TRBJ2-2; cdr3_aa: ASSLGSGSAGELF
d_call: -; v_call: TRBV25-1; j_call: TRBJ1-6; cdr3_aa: ASSESRGMNSPLH
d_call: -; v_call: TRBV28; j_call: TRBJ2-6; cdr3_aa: ASSLAGAGANVLT
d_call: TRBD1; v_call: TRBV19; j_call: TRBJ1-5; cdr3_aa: ASSPGQGIGGNQPQH
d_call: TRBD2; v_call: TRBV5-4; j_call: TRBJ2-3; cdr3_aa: ASSLAQRGGDTQY
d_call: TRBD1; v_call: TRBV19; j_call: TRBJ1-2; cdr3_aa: ASSRGQAAGYT
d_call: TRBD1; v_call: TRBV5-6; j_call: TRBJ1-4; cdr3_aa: ASNRPGRKTGGADEKLF
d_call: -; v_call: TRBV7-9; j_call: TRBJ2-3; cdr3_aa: APSRADTDTQY
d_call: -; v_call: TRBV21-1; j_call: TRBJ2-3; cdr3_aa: AGSTDTQY
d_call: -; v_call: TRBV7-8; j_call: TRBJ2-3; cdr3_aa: ASSPPGVADTDTQY
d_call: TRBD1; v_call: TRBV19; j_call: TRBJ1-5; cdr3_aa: ASSRTGGTEPQH
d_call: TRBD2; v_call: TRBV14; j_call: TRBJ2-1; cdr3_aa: ASSQELGGLRSYNEQF
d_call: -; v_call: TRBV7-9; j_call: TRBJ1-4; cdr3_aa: ASNLEGINEKLF
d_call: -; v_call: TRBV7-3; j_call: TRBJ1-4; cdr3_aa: ASSSISPEARTNEKLF
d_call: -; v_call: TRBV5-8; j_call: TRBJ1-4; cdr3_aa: ASSEDSSVNEKLF
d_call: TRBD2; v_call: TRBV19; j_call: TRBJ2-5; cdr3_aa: ASSMGGETQY
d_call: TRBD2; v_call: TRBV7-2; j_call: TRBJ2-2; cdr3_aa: ASRPRTSGIGRGELF
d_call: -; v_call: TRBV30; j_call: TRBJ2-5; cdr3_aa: AWSVLGRETQY
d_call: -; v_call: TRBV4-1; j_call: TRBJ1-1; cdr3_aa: ASSLRRGGNTEAF
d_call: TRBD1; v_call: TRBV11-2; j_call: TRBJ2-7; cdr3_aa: ASSFDTGTAFYEQY
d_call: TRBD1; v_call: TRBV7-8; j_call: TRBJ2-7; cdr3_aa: ASSLRTGSRVEQY
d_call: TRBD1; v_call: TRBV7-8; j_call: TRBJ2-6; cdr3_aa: ASTTGAGANVLT
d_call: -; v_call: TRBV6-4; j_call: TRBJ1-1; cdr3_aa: ASSSSAAAGAEAF
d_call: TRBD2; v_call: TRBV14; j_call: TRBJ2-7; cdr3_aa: ASSQVGRERYEQY
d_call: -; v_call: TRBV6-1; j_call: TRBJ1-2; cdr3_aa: ASSESIGGYGYT
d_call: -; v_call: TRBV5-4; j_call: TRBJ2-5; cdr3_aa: ASSSPGNEETQY
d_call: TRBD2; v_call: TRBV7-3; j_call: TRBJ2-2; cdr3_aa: ASSPRTSGGPRGELF
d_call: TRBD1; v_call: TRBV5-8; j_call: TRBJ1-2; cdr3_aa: ASSYLQGDGYT
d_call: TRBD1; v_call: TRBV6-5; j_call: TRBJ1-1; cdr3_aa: ASSYEGAGRAF
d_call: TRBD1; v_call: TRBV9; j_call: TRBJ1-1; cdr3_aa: ASSPKPTGVMAEAF
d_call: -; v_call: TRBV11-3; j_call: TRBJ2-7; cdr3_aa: ASSFSSGAYEQY
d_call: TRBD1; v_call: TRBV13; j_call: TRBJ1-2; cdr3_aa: ASSSHRGLGGYT
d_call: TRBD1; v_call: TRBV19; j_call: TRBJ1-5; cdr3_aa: ASGIRGGQGIQPQH
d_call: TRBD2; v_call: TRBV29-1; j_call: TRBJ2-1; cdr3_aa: SVEDPRGASNEQF